This T cell receptor beta chain was recovered during a study of T cells in Graves' hyperthyroidism and ophthalmopathy. There were TCR beta CDR3 regions amplified from RNA transcripts. First-round RT-PCR of the TCR CDR3 relied on the HTBI primer set. TCRdb recomputed calls from the multiplex PCR reads with MiXCR, one row per CDR3 protein. In the table there are 89,000 or so distinct CDR3 sequences, 35% to 50% of which are singletons. Points from the study as a whole: Most thyroid clonotypes expanded above 0.001 appeared in blood too.

This clonotype was detected many times. Its target is unknown. The study left out patients who had uncontrolled infection, other autoimmune disease, pregnancy or lactation. This clonotype was sampled from a woman in her thirties with Graves' hyperthyroidism. Material: peripheral blood or thyroid tissue (not recorded which).

In DNA form, the CDR3 reads TGTGCCACCAGCAGGGTCCAGAGGACAGATACGCAGTATTTT. As protein: CATSRVQRTDTQYF. The V and J genes are TRBV15 and TRBJ2-3; D remains ambiguous. V dropped 3 bases and J dropped 3 bases, with 10 bases sitting between them. This CDR3 is 14 amino acids long. Germline V gene sequence: CDR1 LNHNV, CDR2 YYDKDF (reference sequence).